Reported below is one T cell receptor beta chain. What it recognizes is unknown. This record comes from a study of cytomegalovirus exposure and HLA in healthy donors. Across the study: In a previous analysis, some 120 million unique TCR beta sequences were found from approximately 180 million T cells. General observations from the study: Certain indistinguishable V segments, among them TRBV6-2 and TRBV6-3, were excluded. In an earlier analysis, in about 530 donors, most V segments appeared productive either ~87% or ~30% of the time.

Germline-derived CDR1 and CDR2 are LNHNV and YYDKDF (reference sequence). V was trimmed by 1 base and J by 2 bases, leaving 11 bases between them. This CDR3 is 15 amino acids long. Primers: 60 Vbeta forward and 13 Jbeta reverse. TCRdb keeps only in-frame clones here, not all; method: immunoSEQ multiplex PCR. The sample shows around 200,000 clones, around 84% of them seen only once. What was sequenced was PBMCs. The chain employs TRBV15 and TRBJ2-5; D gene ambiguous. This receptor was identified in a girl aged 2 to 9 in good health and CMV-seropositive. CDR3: CATSRAGGRQETQYF. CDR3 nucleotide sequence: TGTGCCACCAGCAGAGCGGGTGGCAGACAAGAGACCCAGTACTTC.